The 21 T cell receptor beta chains below were found in one sample sequenced in a study of long-term antiretroviral therapy in people with HIV. It was version v3.0 of the immunoSEQ assay that was run at survey level. The table came from immunoSEQ multiplex PCR; TCRdb's copy has only in-frame clones and leaves some out. The sample has 25,000 to 30,000 clones, 84% seen once. Sequencing used unsorted PBMCs, obtained 0.4 years after starting antiretroviral therapy. Source of these receptors: a man aged 18 to 35 with HIV.

The rearrangement uses TRBV28 and TRBJ2-7, with D uncertain. The CDR3 is 14 amino acids. V shed 6 bases and J shed 6 bases, with 18 bases lying between them. Germline V gives CDR1 MDHEN, CDR2 SYDVKM. The CDR3 DNA is TGTGCCAGCAGCCTCGGATCCCCCTGGAGCGAGCAGTACTTC. This encodes CASSLGSPWSEQYF. Based on the CDR3 plus reference TRBV28 and TRBJ2-7, the full variable domain is DVKVTQSSRYLVKRTGEKVFLECVQDMDHENMFWYRQDPGLGLRLIYFSYDVKMKEKGDIPEGYSVSREKKERFSLILESASTNQTSMYLCASSLGSPWSEQYFGPGTRLTVT.

The V gene is TRBV11-2, the J gene TRBJ2-7; D unclear. The CDR3 covers 13 residues. Germline values: CDR1 SGHAT, CDR2 FQNNGV. The germline V and J ends were trimmed by 0 bases and 5 bases, with 8 bases remaining between them. The CDR3 sequence is CASSLDASDEQYF. CDR3 nucleotides: TGTGCCAGCAGCTTAGATGCTTCGGACGAGCAGTACTTC.

This clone came up once. The rearrangement joins TRBV28 to TRBJ2-7; no definite D call. The CDR3 consists of 14 residues. V lost 1 base and J 3 bases, leaving 10 bases between the germline ends. Germline CDR1 MDHEN, CDR2 SYDVKM. The CDR3 DNA is TGTGCCAGCAGTTTATCCCCTCGGAACTACGAGCAGTACTTC. Amino acid sequence: CASSLSPRNYEQYF.

This rearrangement joins TRBV5-4 to TRBJ1-1; 8 bases match TRBD1. J gave up 3 bases and V 6 bases, and 7 bases lay outside the gene matches. Germline CDR1 SGHNT, CDR2 YYREEE (reference sequence). The CDR3 has 14 residues. The CDR3 spells CASTQETGDTEAFF. For the CDR3, the DNA is TGTGCCAGCACCCAAGAGACAGGGGACACTGAAGCTTTCTTT.

This chain links TRBV6-4 with TRBJ1-6; D gene ambiguous. V shed 0 bases and J shed 7 bases, with 10 bases lying between them. This CDR3 spans 15 amino acids. Per germline, CDR1 MRHNA and CDR2 SNTAGT. CDR3 bases: TGTGCCAGCAGTGACTCGGTCAGCTTAAATTCACCCCTCCACTTT. Translation gives CASSDSVSLNSPLHF.

The chain joins TRBV9 to TRBJ1-1; 7 bases are shared with TRBD1. CDR3 size: 16 residues. Germline V gives CDR1 SGDLS, CDR2 YYNGEE. The V gene end was trimmed by 4 bases and the J gene end by 5 bases; junction bases not matched to a gene: 14. The CDR3 DNA follows: TGTGCCAGCAGCAAGACAGGGATCGCAGAGAGGACTGAAGCTTTCTTT. It codes for CASSKTGIAERTEAFF.

The chain uses TRBV5-6 and TRBJ1-3; D gene uncertain. The CDR3 is 15 amino acids. V lost 2 bases, J lost 4 bases, and 13 bases lay in between. Germline CDR1 reads SGHDT; CDR2 reads YYEEEE. Here the CDR3 reads CASSFGEARGNTIYF. The CDR3 nucleotides are TGTGCCAGCAGCTTCGGAGAGGCTAGGGGAAACACCATATATTTT. Full variable domain (missing parts from reference TRBV5-6 and TRBJ1-3): DAGVTQSPTHLIKTRGQQVTLRCSPKSGHDTVSWYQQALGQGPQFIFQYYEEEERQRGNFPDRFSGHQFPNYSSELNVNALLLGDSALYLCASSFGEARGNTIYFGEGSWLTVV.

The chain uses TRBV28 and TRBJ2-4, with D unclear. Trimming pared 6 bases from V and 0 bases from J, leaving 12 bases between. CDR1 MDHEN and CDR2 SYDVKM come from the germline V gene. CDR3 length: 15 amino acids. CDR3 coding DNA: TGTGCCAGCAGCGCCCCGCCGGTAGCCAAAAACATTCAGTACTTC. Amino acids: CASSAPPVAKNIQYF.

The chain has TRBV28 and TRBJ2-1; D is undetermined. The germline V gene encodes CDR1 MDHEN and CDR2 SYDVKM. The CDR3 spans 13 residues. The germline V and J ends were trimmed by 6 bases and 2 bases, with 8 bases remaining between them. CDR3 protein: CASRAYAYNEQFF. The CDR3 DNA reads TGTGCCAGCAGAGCGTACGCCTACAATGAGCAGTTCTTC.

This clone turned up a few times. The chain joins TRBV27 to TRBJ2-7; maybe TRBD1 (6 bases). CDR1 and CDR2 (germline): MNHEY, SMNVEV (reference sequence). The CDR3 covers 11 residues. Trimming shortened V by 8 bases and J by 4 bases, and 9 bases separated the two germline ends. The CDR3 nucleotides read TGTGCCAGCGTCCAGGGGTACGAGCAGTACTTC. This codes for CASVQGYEQYF.

The V gene is TRBV4-3, the J gene TRBJ1-1; no clear D. Germline assignment: CDR1 LGHNA and CDR2 YSLEER. V shed 0 bases and J shed 3 bases, with 8 bases lying between them. The CDR3 is made up of 14 amino acids. CDR3 nucleotides: TGCGCCAGCAGCCAAGACAGGCTGCACACTGAAGCTTTCTTT. Translated, it gives CASSQDRLHTEAFF.

The chain uses TRBV6-5 and TRBJ2-1; 7 bases agree with TRBD1. The V gene end was trimmed by 0 bases and the J gene end by 4 bases; junction bases not matched to a gene: 3. Looked up from germline, CDR1 is MNHEY and CDR2 is SVGAGI. The CDR3 runs 15 residues. The CDR3 nucleotides read TGTGCCAGCAGTTACTCGGCAGGGGGTTACAATGAGCAGTTCTTC. Translating gives CASSYSAGGYNEQFF.

Concerning this clone: At one boundary the junction diverges from the germline segment, which might be a read error. The J gene is TRBJ1-5, the V gene TRBV5-6, with TRBD1 identical over 8 bases. This CDR3 spans 18 amino acids. CDR1 and CDR2 (germline): SGHDT, YYEEEE. The CDR3 DNA is TGTGCCAGCAGCTTCCGGGGACAGGCCGACGCACCAAACAGCCCCATGGATTTT. Translated: CASSFRGQADAPNSPMDF.

This chain connects TRBV6-5 to TRBJ2-2, with 10 nucleotides matching TRBD2. The germline gives CDR1 MNHEY, CDR2 SVGAGI. The CDR3 is made up of 15 amino acids. After removal of 4 bases from V and 5 bases from J, the junction contained 4 bases not matched to a gene. The CDR3 reads CASSSSGRSTGELFF. For the CDR3, the DNA is TGTGCCAGCAGTTCTAGCGGGAGATCGACCGGGGAGCTGTTTTTT.

The rearrangement links TRBV5-1 to TRBJ2-7, with D hard to call. Trimming removed 1 base from V and 0 bases from J, with 8 bases in between. Germline V gene sequence: CDR1 SGHRS, CDR2 YFSETQ. The CDR3 loop spans 14 amino acids. The CDR3 sequence: CASSLMTSSYEQYF. DNA for the CDR3: TGCGCCAGCAGCTTGATGACGAGCTCCTACGAGCAGTACTTC. Full variable domain (missing parts from reference TRBV5-1 and TRBJ2-7): KAGVTQTPRYLIKTRGQQVTLSCSPISGHRSVSWYQQTPGQGLQFLFEYFSETQRNKGNFPGRFSGRQFSNSRSEMNVSTLELGDSALYLCASSLMTSSYEQYFGPGTRLTVT.

This chain uses TRBV4-1 with TRBJ1-1, with no clear D. The germline V gene encodes CDR1 MGHRA and CDR2 YSYEKL. This CDR3 contains 13 residues. V was shortened by 1 base and J by 5 bases, with 8 bases between the two germline ends. The CDR3 DNA sequence: TGCGCCAGCAGCCAAGGGCGGCGGACTGAAGCTTTCTTT. It is translated as CASSQGRRTEAFF.

The rearrangement links TRBV9 to TRBJ2-3; no reliable D call. V lost 1 base and J lost 7, with 10 bases in between. The CDR3 totals 13 residues. The germline CDR1 and CDR2 sequences are SGDLS and YYNGEE. CDR3 loop: CASSVTPGNTQYF. CDR3 nucleotide sequence: TGTGCCAGCAGCGTAACTCCAGGAAATACGCAGTATTTT.

This rearrangement joins TRBV5-4 to TRBJ1-1; D call uncertain. This CDR3 region has 13 residues. CDR1 SGHNT and CDR2 YYREEE come from the germline V gene (reference sequence). V was pared by 0 bases and J by 0 bases, with 3 bases between. CDR3 sequence: CASSLGMNTEAFF. CDR3 nucleotides: TGTGCCAGCAGCTTGGGCATGAACACTGAAGCTTTCTTT.

The chain couples TRBV6-6 to TRBJ2-7, with a tentative D call TRBD2 (5 bases). The CDR3 has 15 amino acids. V gave up 2 bases and J gave up 3 bases, with 14 bases separating them. Germline values: CDR1 MNHNY, CDR2 SVGAGI (reference sequence). The CDR3: CASSYRLQGSYEQYF. DNA for the CDR3: TGTGCCAGCAGTTACCGGTTGCAAGGGAGCTACGAGCAGTACTTC.

The chain has TRBV28 and TRBJ1-1; a possible D gene is TRBD1 (5 bases). This CDR3 has 15 amino acids. The germline V gene has CDR1 MDHEN and CDR2 SYDVKM. Between the trimmed V and J ends, which lost 6 bases and 1 base, there was a span of 15 bases. The CDR3 coding sequence is TGTGCCAGCAGGAGTAGAGGTAGGGGGAACACTGAAGCTTTCTTT. Its translation: CASRSRGRGNTEAFF.

This clone was counted a single time. The CDR3 region has the DNA TGTGCCAGCAGTCCTGGGTCGTACACTGAAGCTTTCTTT. Its translation is CASSPGSYTEAFF. The rearrangement joins TRBV6-5 to TRBJ1-1, with no clear D. The CDR3 loop spans 13 amino acids. Germline-derived CDR1 and CDR2 are MNHEY and SVGAGI. Between the trimmed V and J ends, which lost 5 bases and 3 bases, there was a span of 10 bases.